Shown below are 16 T cell receptor beta chains from a single sample sequenced in a study of T cells in Graves' hyperthyroidism and ophthalmopathy. Researchers amplified the TCR beta CDR3 regions from RNA transcripts. Primed by the HTBI set, a first-round RT-PCR was run on the TCR CDR3. TCRdb used MiXCR to reprocess the multiplex PCR reads, holding one entry per CDR3 protein. The table has about 360,000 distinct CDR3 sequences, approximately 14% seen once; the top ten hold 25% to 30%. The sample taken for sequencing was blood. The receptors come from a woman in her late teens or twenties with Graves' hyperthyroidism that later progressed to Graves' ophthalmopathy.

Points on this clonotype: Just one base apart from a much larger clone, this may be a read error. This chain uses TRBV15 with TRBJ2-7; D is perhaps TRBD1 (6 bases). Trimming shortened V by 0 bases and J by 6 bases, and 15 bases separated the two germline ends. Germline V gene data show CDR1 as LNHNV and CDR2 as YYDKDF (reference sequence). This CDR3 has 15 residues. In nucleotides, the CDR3 is TGTGCCACCAGCAGAGATTTGGTAAGAGGGGGCGAGCAGTACTTC. This gives the protein CATSRDLVRGGEQYF.

This clonotype showed up just a few times. V is TRBV20-1 and J is TRBJ2-1; 11 nucleotides line up with TRBD2. The trim removed 5 bases at V and 8 bases at J, leaving 5 bases unmatched. This CDR3 has 13 residues. Germline lookup yields CDR1 DFQATT and CDR2 SNEGSKA (reference sequence). This CDR3 reads CSALAGGRYEQFF. CDR3 DNA sequence: TGCAGTGCTTTAGCGGGAGGGAGGTATGAGCAGTTCTTC.

Ten or more counts support this clonotype. The rearrangement links TRBV20-1 to TRBJ2-1, with TRBD2 identical over 10 bases. This CDR3 has 16 residues. CDR1 and CDR2 from the germline V gene are DFQATT and SNEGSKA (reference sequence). V lost 0 bases to trimming and J lost 5 bases; unmatched junction nucleotides: 7. CDR3 loop: CSARDPLAGDHNEQFF. Here the CDR3 DNA reads TGCAGTGCTAGAGATCCTCTAGCGGGAGACCACAATGAGCAGTTCTTC.

The V and J genes are TRBV7-3 and TRBJ1-2; D ambiguous. CDR1 SGHTA and CDR2 FQGTGA come from the germline V gene. CDR3 length equals 16 residues. Trimming removed 0 bases at V and 4 bases at J, with 15 bases between. CDR3 region: CASSLTEFGPGYGYTF. CDR3 coding DNA: TGTGCCAGCAGCTTAACAGAATTCGGACCTGGCTATGGCTACACCTTC.

This clonotype was seen repeatedly, ten times or more. The gene calls are TRBV28 and TRBJ2-7; 8 nucleotides line up with TRBD2. The CDR3 extends over 12 amino acids. Trimming at V came to 6 bases and at J to 4 bases, leaving 2 bases not matched to a gene. CDR1 is MDHEN and CDR2 is SYDVKM in the germline V gene. The DNA for the CDR3 is TGTGCCAGCAGACTAGCGGCGTACGAGCAGTACTTC. Protein: CASRLAAYEQYF.

V usage is TRBV20-1 and J usage is TRBJ2-1, with 8 bases identical to TRBD2. Trimming took 4 bases from V and 7 from J; bases not matched to a gene: 12. The V gene's germline CDR1 is DFQATT and CDR2 SNEGSKA (reference sequence). There are 15 residues in the CDR3. The CDR3 loop reads CSAKGRAGEGNEQFF. CDR3 bases: TGCAGTGCTAAAGGGCGAGCGGGAGAGGGGAATGAGCAGTTCTTC.

CDR3 sequence (DNA): TGTGCCAGCAGTTTAGCGGGAGGGTACCAAGAGACCCAGTACTTC. Translated, it gives CASSLAGGYQETQYF. The rearrangement links TRBV12-3 or TRBV12-4 to TRBJ2-5; 7 positions agree with TRBD2. Losses at the gene ends were 0 bases for V and 0 bases for J; bases not matched to a gene: 1. The CDR3 extends over 15 amino acids.

This clonotype occurred many times. V gene TRBV5-1 combines with J gene TRBJ2-2; maybe TRBD2 (5 bases). In germline, CDR1 is SGHRS, CDR2 YFSETQ. V shed 0 bases and J shed 1 base, with 7 bases lying between them. The CDR3 has 15 amino acids. The CDR3 protein is CASSLDGKNTGELFF. In nucleotides, the CDR3 is TGCGCCAGCAGCTTGGACGGGAAGAACACCGGGGAGCTGTTTTTT.

This clonotype occurred many times. The CDR3 DNA sequence: TGTGCCAGCAGCCGGGACAGGGGAAGGTACGAGCAGTACTTC. Its protein product is CASSRDRGRYEQYF. The V gene is TRBV2, the J gene TRBJ2-7; 10 nucleotides line up with TRBD1. Germline V gene data show CDR1 as SNHLY and CDR2 as FYNNEI. Losses at the gene ends were 6 bases for V and 4 bases for J; bases not matched to a gene: 6. CDR3 length equals 14 residues.

On this clonotype itself: This clone may be a read error of a much larger clone one base away. The J gene is TRBJ2-1, the V gene TRBV6-1; D is uncertain. From germline, CDR1 is MNHNS and CDR2 SASEGT. Trimming removed 2 bases from V and 10 bases from J, with 15 bases in between. The CDR3 has 14 amino acids. The CDR3 DNA follows: TGTGCCAGCAGTGAACGGGTGGCGCCCCACGAGCAGTTCTTC. Translated, it gives CASSERVAPHEQFF.

V and J are TRBV4-2 and TRBJ1-5, with 8 bases that match TRBD1. This CDR3 is 14 amino acids long. V gave up 1 base and J gave up 7 bases; unmatched junction bases: 3. Germline assignment: CDR1 LGHNA and CDR2 YNFKEQ. The CDR3 coding sequence is TGTGCCAGCAGCCAAGGGACAGGGCCACAGCCCCAGCATTTT. It translates to CASSQGTGPQPQHF.

This clonotype was seen at least ten times. The gene calls are TRBV20-1 and TRBJ1-1; D may be TRBD1 (5 bases). Germline CDR1 is DFQATT and CDR2 is SNEGSKA (reference sequence). The CDR3 sequence is 13 residues long. Deletions cut 5 bases from V and 4 bases from J, with 14 bases between. CDR3 DNA: TGCAGTGCTTATAGGGGTCCTGGCACTGAAGCTTTCTTT. It is translated as CSAYRGPGTEAFF.

In its sample, this clonotype was seen many times. The genes are TRBV6-1 and TRBJ2-7; maybe TRBD2 (7 bases). The V gene lost 6 bases and the J gene lost 3 bases, with 21 bases spanning the gap. CDR1 and CDR2 (germline): MNHNS, SASEGT. This CDR3 comprises 16 residues. This chain's CDR3 is CASRDIGGERDYEQYF. In nucleotides, the CDR3 is TGTGCCAGCAGGGATATAGGGGGGGAAAGGGACTACGAGCAGTACTTC.

This clonotype was counted at least ten times. V and J are TRBV19 and TRBJ2-1; D may be TRBD2 (5 bases). This CDR3 region has 15 residues. The germline V gene has CDR1 LNHDA and CDR2 SQIVND (reference sequence). Trimming stripped 4 bases from V and 0 bases from J, with 10 bases between. The CDR3 sequence is CASSKPGSSYNEQFF. The CDR3 DNA sequence: TGTGCCAGTAGTAAGCCGGGGAGCTCCTACAATGAGCAGTTCTTC. Full variable domain (outside the CDR3, taken from reference TRBV19 and TRBJ2-1): DGGITQSPKYLFRKEGQNVTLSCEQNLNHDAMYWYRQDPGQGLRLIYYSQIVNDFQKGDIAEGYSVSREKKESFPLTVTSAQKNPTAFYLCASSKPGSSYNEQFFGPGTRLTVL.

Ten or more counts support this clonotype. The V and J genes are TRBV12-3 or TRBV12-4 and TRBJ1-1; 9 bases are a match to TRBD1. V trimming: 7 bases; J trimming: 4 bases; junction bases outside the gene matches: 7. The CDR3 has 14 residues. The CDR3 sequence: CASIQQGARTEAFF. The DNA of the CDR3 is TGTGCCAGCATTCAACAGGGGGCGCGCACTGAAGCTTTCTTT.

The rearrangement uses TRBV7-2 and TRBJ2-1; D uncertain. CDR3 length: 12 amino acids. V was clipped by 4 bases and J by 6 bases, with 7 bases between them. The germline V gene encodes CDR1 SGHTA and CDR2 FQGNSA. The CDR3 DNA is TGTGCCAGCAGCTCCGGAGTCAATGAGCAGTTCTTC. Protein sequence: CASSSGVNEQFF.